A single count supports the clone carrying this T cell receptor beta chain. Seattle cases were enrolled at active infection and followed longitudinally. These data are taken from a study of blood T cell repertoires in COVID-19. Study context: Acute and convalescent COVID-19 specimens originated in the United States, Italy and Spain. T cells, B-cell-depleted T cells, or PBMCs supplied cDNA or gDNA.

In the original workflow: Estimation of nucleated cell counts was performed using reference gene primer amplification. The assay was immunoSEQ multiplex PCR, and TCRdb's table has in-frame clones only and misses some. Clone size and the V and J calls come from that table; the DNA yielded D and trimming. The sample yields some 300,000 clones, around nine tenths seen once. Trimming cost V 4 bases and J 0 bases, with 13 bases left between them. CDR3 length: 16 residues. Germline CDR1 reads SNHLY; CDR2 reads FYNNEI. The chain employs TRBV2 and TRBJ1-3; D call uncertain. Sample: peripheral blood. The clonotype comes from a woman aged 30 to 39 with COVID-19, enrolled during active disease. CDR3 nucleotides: TGTGCCAGCAGTGTTGAGCAGGTTAGCTCTGGAAACACCATATATTTT. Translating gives CASSVEQVSSGNTIYF.